These T cell receptor beta chains were read from a single sample in a study of T-cell reconstitution after alpha-beta-depleted transplantation in children. In TCRdb, the PCR reads were re-called with MiXCR into one record per CDR3 protein. Of hundreds of thousands of distinct CDR3 sequences in the sample, roughly a tenth are singletons; the top ten hold about 4%. The sample was PBMCs from the stem cell graft donor, taken from the stem cell graft. Receptor source: a human donor who donated a stem cell graft to a child with acute myeloid leukemia. Each CDR3 is given with its conserved first and last residue. A D gene is named only where the DNA matches it firmly. Some rows mark clone size as missing; the rest say once, few, many or name a class of expanded clone.

TRBJ2-7	TRBV18	-	15	TRBD1	TGTGCCAGCTCACCACGGGACAGGGGAGGGTACGAGCAGTACTTC	CASSPRDRGGYEQYF
TRBJ2-3	TRBV20-1	-	16	TRBD2	TGCAGTGCTAGAGACCCTAGCGGGAGGGGCACAGATACGCAGTATTTT	CSARDPSGRGTDTQYF
TRBJ2-1	TRBV13	once	15	TRBD2	TGTGCCAGCAGCCGAGGACTAGCGGGAGAGGCTGAGCAGTTCTTC	CASSRGLAGEAEQFF
TRBJ2-2	TRBV2	-	12	-	TGTGCCAGCAGGAGGGGACTCCCGGAGCTGTTTTTT	CASRRGLPELFF
TRBJ2-7	TRBV11-2	-	21	TRBD2	TGTGCCAGCAGCTTAGGACTGACACCGGGACTAGCGGGAGAGGGCTCCTACGAGCAGTACTTC	CASSLGLTPGLAGEGSYEQYF
TRBJ2-1	TRBV7-2	many	16	-	TGTGCCAGCAGCCTGGCCGGGACTGGCTTCGACAATGAGCAGTTCTTC	CASSLAGTGFDNEQFF
TRBJ2-2	TRBV5-1	few	15	TRBD2	TGCGCCAGCAGCTTGCCAGCGGGAGACACCGGGGAGCTGTTTTTT	CASSLPAGDTGELFF
TRBJ2-3	TRBV10-3	many	15	TRBD2	TGTGCCATCAGTGAGACTAGCGGGAGGAGGGATACGCAGTATTTT	CAISETSGRRDTQYF
TRBJ2-7	TRBV10-3	few	12	-	TGTGCCATCACTGACACCGGCTACGAGCAGTACTTC	CAITDTGYEQYF
TRBJ2-5	TRBV4-2	few	16	TRBD2	TGTGCCAGCAGCACCGGGACTAGCGGTATGCAAGAGACCCAGTACTTC	CASSTGTSGMQETQYF
TRBJ1-3	TRBV20-1	few	14	-	TGCAGTGCTAGACAGGGACCGTATGGAAACACCATATATTTT	CSARQGPYGNTIYF
TRBJ2-7	TRBV4-1	few	15	-	TGCGCCAGCAGCCAAGATCCGGGTGGGCCCTACGAGCAGTACTTC	CASSQDPGGPYEQYF
TRBJ2-7	TRBV10-3	-	12	-	TGTGCCATCAGTGATGAGGGCCGCGAGCAGTACTTC	CAISDEGREQYF
TRBJ2-1	TRBV6-1	-	15	TRBD2	TGTGCCAGCAAATCGGGACTAGCGACATACAATGAGCAGTTCTTC	CASKSGLATYNEQFF
TRBJ2-5	TRBV21-1	-	16	-	TGTGCCAGCAGCAAACACCCGGGACTAGCATTCGAGACCCAGTACTTC	CASSKHPGLAFETQYF
TRBJ1-1	TRBV29-1	-	13	-	TGCAGCGTCCACAGGGACTTGAACACTGAAGCTTTCTTT	CSVHRDLNTEAFF
TRBJ1-1	TRBV7-9	-	12	-	TGTGCCAGCAGCCCAAGCATGGGGGAAGCTTTCTTT	CASSPSMGEAFF
TRBJ2-1	TRBV24-1	few	19	TRBD2	TGTGCCACCAGTGACCCCGGGACTAGCGGGTCCCGCTCCTACAATGAGCAGTTCTTC	CATSDPGTSGSRSYNEQFF
TRBJ1-1	TRBV20-1	-	12	-	TGCTTACCCCCCAAGGCCAACACTGAAGCTTTCTTT	CLPPKANTEAFF
TRBJ1-1	TRBV5-1	few	15	-	TGCGCCAGCAGCCCCCACACAGGGCTGAACACTGAAGCTTTCTTT	CASSPHTGLNTEAFF
TRBJ2-7	TRBV25-1	-	15	-	TGTGCCAGCAGTGAGGCCCGCGGCTTCGTCTACGAGCAGTACTTC	CASSEARGFVYEQYF
TRBJ1-5	TRBV7-2	few	15	-	TGTGCCAGCAGCTTGATCGGGGGGCCGGATCAGCCCCAGCATTTT	CASSLIGGPDQPQHF
TRBJ2-1	TRBV11-1	-	19	TRBD2	TGTGCCAGCAGCTCCGATCCGGGACTAGCGGGAGGCCCCTACAATGAGCAGTTCTTC	CASSSDPGLAGGPYNEQFF
TRBJ1-1	TRBV28	many	13	-	TGTGCCAGCAGTTTGCCTGGAAACACTGAAGCTTTCTTT	CASSLPGNTEAFF
TRBJ2-1	TRBV15	-	15	-	TGTGCCACCAGCGATAGCGGTGCTCACTACAATGAGCAGTTCTTC	CATSDSGAHYNEQFF
TRBJ2-3	TRBV5-5	many	17	-	TGTGCCAGCAGCTTGGGTCGTGGGGGCTCCAACACAGATACGCAGTATTTT	CASSLGRGGSNTDTQYF
TRBJ2-4	TRBV29-1	many	14	TRBD1	TGCAGCGCGGAACAGGGGGCGGCCAAAAACATTCAGTACTTC	CSAEQGAAKNIQYF
TRBJ2-7	TRBV7-2	few	12	-	TGTGCCAGCACTAACCTCGGGTACGAGCAGTACTTC	CASTNLGYEQYF
TRBJ1-1	TRBV6-2/TRBV6-3	few	10	-	TGTGCCAGCAGTTACACTGAAGCTTTCTTT	CASSYTEAFF
TRBJ2-6	TRBV2	-	18	-	TGTGCCAGCTGTCCGATAGGATCGGGGGTCGCTGGGGCCAACGTCCTGACTTTC	CASCPIGSGVAGANVLTF
TRBJ2-1	TRBV2	many	14	TRBD2	TGTGCCAGCAGTGGTATAGGGACTAGCGGTGAGCAGTTCTTC	CASSGIGTSGEQFF
TRBJ1-4	TRBV27	few	14	TRBD1	TGTGCCAGCAGCCGACAGGGCTTGAATGAAAAACTGTTTTTT	CASSRQGLNEKLFF
TRBJ1-1	TRBV29-1	many	12	-	TGCAGCGCCGAAACAGGGAGCACTGAAGCTTTCTTT	CSAETGSTEAFF
TRBJ2-1	TRBV24-1	many	18	-	TGTGCCACCAGTGCCTCGGTTTCTAGGGGGGGGACCTACAATGAGCAGTTCTTC	CATSASVSRGGTYNEQFF
TRBJ2-1	TRBV7-3	-	12	-	TGTGCCAGCAGCTTTAGGTTGGGGGAGCAGTTCTTC	CASSFRLGEQFF
TRBJ1-5	TRBV3-1	-	15	-	TGTGCCAGCAGCGATGGAGGGAACCCAGATCAGCCCCAGCATTTT	CASSDGGNPDQPQHF
TRBJ2-7	TRBV29-1	-	11	-	TGCAGCGCCACAGACAGTTGGGAGCAGTACTTC	CSATDSWEQYF
TRBJ2-1	TRBV12-5	-	15	-	TGTGCTAGTGGGGAGGGGGGTCGACTAAACAATGAGCAGTTCTTC	CASGEGGRLNNEQFF